These T cell receptor beta chains were read from a single sample in a study of blood T cell repertoires in COVID-19. Method: immunoSEQ multiplex PCR; TCRdb's copy keeps in-frame clones and lacks some. Of 160,000 or so clones listed, around 84% are singletons. Sequenced sample: peripheral blood. The receptors come from an elderly woman with acute or convalescent COVID-19. Each CDR3 is given with its conserved first and last residue. A D gene is named only where the DNA matches it firmly. Clone size is stated in some rows and not others, as once, few, many or a class when expanded.

d_gene: -; abundance: -; j_gene: TRBJ2-2; v_gene: TRBV4-2; CDR3nt: TGTGCCAGCAGCCAAGCGACACAGAACACCGGGGAGCTGTTTTTT; CDR3aa: CASSQATQNTGELFF
d_gene: TRBD2; abundance: -; j_gene: TRBJ2-3; v_gene: TRBV27; CDR3nt: TGTGCCAGCAGTTTGTGGTCTAGCGGGAGGTTCACAGATACGCAGTATTTT; CDR3aa: CASSLWSSGRFTDTQYF
d_gene: TRBD1; abundance: -; j_gene: TRBJ2-5; v_gene: TRBV5-1; CDR3nt: TGCGCCAGCAGCGGCAGACAGGGGGAGACCCAGTACTTC; CDR3aa: CASSGRQGETQYF
d_gene: TRBD1; abundance: once; j_gene: TRBJ2-7; v_gene: TRBV6-5; CDR3nt: TGTGCCAGCCTGGGACAGGCCTACGAGCAGTACTTC; CDR3aa: CASLGQAYEQYF
d_gene: TRBD1; abundance: -; j_gene: TRBJ1-2; v_gene: TRBV5-1; CDR3nt: TGCGCCAGCAGCATTGACAGGGCTGTCACCTTC; CDR3aa: CASSIDRAVTF
d_gene: -; abundance: -; j_gene: TRBJ1-2; v_gene: TRBV4-2; CDR3nt: TGTGCCAGCAGCCAAGATCCCCCTGCGGGCTACACCTTC; CDR3aa: CASSQDPPAGYTF
d_gene: -; abundance: -; j_gene: TRBJ2-3; v_gene: TRBV5-1; CDR3nt: TGCGCCAGCAGCTCGATGCCTAGGGGGTATAGCACAGATACGCAGTATTTT; CDR3aa: CASSSMPRGYSTDTQYF
d_gene: -; abundance: -; j_gene: TRBJ2-1; v_gene: TRBV4-1; CDR3nt: TGCGCCAGCAGCCAACCAGGGGACGGCGGAAATGAGCAGTTCTTC; CDR3aa: CASSQPGDGGNEQFF
d_gene: TRBD2; abundance: -; j_gene: TRBJ2-1; v_gene: TRBV5-1; CDR3nt: TGCGCCAGCAGCTTGGGGACTAGCGGGGGGCTCTACAATGAGCAGTTCTTC; CDR3aa: CASSLGTSGGLYNEQFF
d_gene: -; abundance: -; j_gene: TRBJ2-3; v_gene: TRBV6-1; CDR3nt: TGTGCCAGCAGTGGAACCGCGGGAACTAGCACAGATACGCAGTATTTT; CDR3aa: CASSGTAGTSTDTQYF
d_gene: TRBD1; abundance: -; j_gene: TRBJ1-3; v_gene: TRBV19; CDR3nt: TGTGCCAGTAGTAGGACCCGGGACAGCTCTGGAAACACCATATATTTT; CDR3aa: CASSRTRDSSGNTIYF
d_gene: -; abundance: -; j_gene: TRBJ1-1; v_gene: TRBV5-1; CDR3nt: TGCGCCAGCAGCCCTACGGGGGGGGGCGCGGGCACTGAAGCTTTCTTT; CDR3aa: CASSPTGGGAGTEAFF
d_gene: TRBD2; abundance: -; j_gene: TRBJ2-1; v_gene: TRBV27; CDR3nt: TGTGCCAGCAGTCAAACTAGCGGGAGGGCAATAGTCTACAATGAGCAGTTCTTC; CDR3aa: CASSQTSGRAIVYNEQFF
d_gene: -; abundance: -; j_gene: TRBJ1-2; v_gene: TRBV3-1/TRBV3-2; CDR3nt: TGTGCCAGCAGTCGAATAAGAGCAGCGAACTATGGCTACACCTTC; CDR3aa: CASSRIRAANYGYTF
d_gene: TRBD1; abundance: -; j_gene: TRBJ1-2; v_gene: TRBV6-5; CDR3nt: TGTGCCAGCAGCGCGGGACAGGGGGGTGGGACCTTC; CDR3aa: CASSAGQGGGTF
d_gene: TRBD2; abundance: -; j_gene: TRBJ2-3; v_gene: TRBV5-1; CDR3nt: TGCGCCAGCAGCGCGAGCGGGGGCGGAGATACGCAGTATTTT; CDR3aa: CASSASGGGDTQYF
d_gene: -; abundance: -; j_gene: TRBJ2-7; v_gene: TRBV28; CDR3nt: TGTGCCAGCAGTTTCCGGAACCCTAGGATCCACTTC; CDR3aa: CASSFRNPRIHF
d_gene: TRBD2; abundance: -; j_gene: TRBJ2-1; v_gene: TRBV6-4; CDR3nt: TGTGCCAGCAGTGACCGCTATCGGCTAGCGGGAGAAAATGAGCAGTTCTTC; CDR3aa: CASSDRYRLAGENEQFF
d_gene: TRBD1; abundance: -; j_gene: TRBJ2-7; v_gene: TRBV20-1; CDR3nt: TGCAGTGCTAGTTTTTTACCGGGACAGGGAGGCGACGAGCAGTACTTC; CDR3aa: CSASFLPGQGGDEQYF
d_gene: TRBD2; abundance: -; j_gene: TRBJ2-3; v_gene: TRBV2; CDR3nt: TGTGCCAGCAGTGAAGCGAGGACTAGCGGAGGCACAGATACGCAGTATTTT; CDR3aa: CASSEARTSGGTDTQYF
d_gene: -; abundance: -; j_gene: TRBJ1-4; v_gene: TRBV5-4; CDR3nt: TGTGCCAGCAGCTTGGCCCTTAATGAAAAACTGTTTTTT; CDR3aa: CASSLALNEKLFF
d_gene: -; abundance: -; j_gene: TRBJ1-1; v_gene: TRBV7-8; CDR3nt: TGTGCCAGCAGTGTAAGCCGGAGCGGGGCGAACACTGAAGCTTTCTTT; CDR3aa: CASSVSRSGANTEAFF
d_gene: -; abundance: -; j_gene: TRBJ1-3; v_gene: TRBV7-2; CDR3nt: TGTGCCAGCAGCTTCGGGATCCTCTCTGGAAACACCATATATTTT; CDR3aa: CASSFGILSGNTIYF
d_gene: -; abundance: -; j_gene: TRBJ2-1; v_gene: TRBV25-1; CDR3nt: TGTGCCAGCAGTGAACGACAGCCTTTCTACAATGAGCAGTTCTTC; CDR3aa: CASSERQPFYNEQFF
d_gene: -; abundance: -; j_gene: TRBJ2-7; v_gene: TRBV7-2; CDR3nt: TGTGCCAGCAGCCCGACGAGGGAGCAGTACTTC; CDR3aa: CASSPTREQYF
d_gene: TRBD1; abundance: few; j_gene: TRBJ1-2; v_gene: TRBV10-1; CDR3nt: TGCGCCAGCAGTGAATACAGGGGAGGCGGCTACACCTTC; CDR3aa: CASSEYRGGGYTF
d_gene: -; abundance: -; j_gene: TRBJ2-3; v_gene: TRBV19; CDR3nt: TGTGCCAGTAGTTCGTCCAGTAGCACAGATACGCAGTATTTT; CDR3aa: CASSSSSSTDTQYF
d_gene: TRBD2; abundance: -; j_gene: TRBJ2-5; v_gene: TRBV18; CDR3nt: TGTGCCAGCTCACCGCAGACTAGCGGGAGGGCTGGCGAGACCCAGTACTTC; CDR3aa: CASSPQTSGRAGETQYF
d_gene: TRBD1; abundance: -; j_gene: TRBJ1-6; v_gene: TRBV7-9; CDR3nt: TGTGCCAGCAGCTCGACAGGGTATACTTCACCCCTCCACTTT; CDR3aa: CASSSTGYTSPLHF
d_gene: TRBD1; abundance: -; j_gene: TRBJ2-1; v_gene: TRBV5-4; CDR3nt: TGTGCCAGCAGCTTAACAGGGGTCTCCTACAATGAGCAGTTCTTC; CDR3aa: CASSLTGVSYNEQFF
d_gene: -; abundance: few; j_gene: TRBJ1-5; v_gene: TRBV9; CDR3nt: TGTGCCAGCAGCGTCGATACTTTCCAGCCCCAGCATTTT; CDR3aa: CASSVDTFQPQHF